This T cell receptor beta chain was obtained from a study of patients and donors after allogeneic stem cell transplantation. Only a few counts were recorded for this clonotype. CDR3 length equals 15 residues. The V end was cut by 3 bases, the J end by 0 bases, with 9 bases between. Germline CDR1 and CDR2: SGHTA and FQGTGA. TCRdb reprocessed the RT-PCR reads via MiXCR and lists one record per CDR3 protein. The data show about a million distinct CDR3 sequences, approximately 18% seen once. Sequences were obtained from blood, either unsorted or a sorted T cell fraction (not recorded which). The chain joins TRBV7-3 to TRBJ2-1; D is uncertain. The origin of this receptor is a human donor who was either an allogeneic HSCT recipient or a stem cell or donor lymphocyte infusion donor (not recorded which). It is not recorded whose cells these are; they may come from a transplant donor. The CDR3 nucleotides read TGTGCCAGCAGCTTCGGGCCTAGCTCCTACAATGAGCAGTTCTTC. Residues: CASSFGPSSYNEQFF. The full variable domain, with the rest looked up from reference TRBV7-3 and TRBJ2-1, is GAGVSQTPSNKVTEKGKYVELRCDPISGHTALYWYRQSLGQGPEFLIYFQGTGAADDSGLPNDRFFAVRPEGSVSTLKIQRTERGDSAVYLCASSFGPSSYNEQFFGPGTRLTVL.